The 2 T cell receptor beta chains reported below all come from one sample, sequenced in a study of T cell repertoires in cytomegalovirus infection. TCRdb processed the reads anew with MiXCR; each CDR3 protein has one entry. Among fewer than 550,000 distinct CDR3 sequences, roughly a third were seen once, and the ten largest hold roughly an eighth. Sequencing used PBMCs. The receptors come from a human donor in good health (CMV status not recorded). Some clones in this sample may be carry-over from other donors' samples.

The V call is TRBV7-6, the J call TRBJ2-1; D might be TRBD2 (5 bases). The CDR3 spans 13 residues. V lost 3 bases to trimming and J lost 7 bases, with 10 bases between them. Germline V CDR1 and CDR2: SGHVS, FNYEAQ. CDR3: CASSFVGGNEQFF. CDR3 nucleotides: TGTGCCAGCAGCTTCGTCGGCGGGAATGAGCAGTTCTTC.

The V gene is TRBV6-6, the J gene TRBJ2-1, with D tentatively TRBD1 (6 bases). CDR3 length: 16 amino acids. Germline V gene lookup returns CDR1 MNHNY and CDR2 SVGAGI (reference sequence). Between the trimmed V and J ends, which lost 5 bases and 7 bases, there was a span of 21 bases. In nucleotides, the CDR3 is TGTGCCAGCAGTAACATGGTGAGGGGGAAGGTAAATGAGCAGTTCTTC. Protein: CASSNMVRGKVNEQFF.